This T cell receptor (beta chain) came from a study of blood T cell repertoires in COVID-19. The CDR3 sequence is 14 residues long. The V and J ends lost 5 bases and 1 base respectively, with 9 bases between them. Per the germline V gene, CDR1 is MNHEY and CDR2 is SVGEGT. Measured with immunoSEQ multiplex PCR; TCRdb has only the in-frame clones, and not every one. The sample lists roughly 240,000 clones; 82% were seen once. The J gene is TRBJ1-3, the V gene TRBV6-2 or TRBV6-3; D remains unclear. The source is a woman in her 70s with acute or convalescent COVID-19. Sequencing used peripheral blood. The CDR3 region is CASSQTGSGNTIYF. CDR3 nucleotides: TGTGCCAGCAGTCAGACGGGTTCTGGAAACACCATATATTTT.